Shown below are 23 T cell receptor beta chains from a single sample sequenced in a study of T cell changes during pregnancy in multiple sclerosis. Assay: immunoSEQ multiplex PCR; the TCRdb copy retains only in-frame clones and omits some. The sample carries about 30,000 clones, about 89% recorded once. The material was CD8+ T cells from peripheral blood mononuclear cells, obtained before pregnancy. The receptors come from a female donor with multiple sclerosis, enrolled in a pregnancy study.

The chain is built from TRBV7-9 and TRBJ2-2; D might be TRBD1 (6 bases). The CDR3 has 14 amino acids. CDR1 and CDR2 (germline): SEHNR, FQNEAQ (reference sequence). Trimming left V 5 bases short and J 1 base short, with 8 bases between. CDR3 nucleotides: TGTGCCAGCAGCCTGACAGGGAACACCGGGGAGCTGTTTTTT. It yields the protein CASSLTGNTGELFF.

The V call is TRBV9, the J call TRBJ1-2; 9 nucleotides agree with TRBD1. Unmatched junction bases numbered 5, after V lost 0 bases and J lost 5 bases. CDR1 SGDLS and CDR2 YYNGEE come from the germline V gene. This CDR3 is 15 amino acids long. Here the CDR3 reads CASSVATGTGYGYTF. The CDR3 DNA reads TGTGCCAGCAGCGTAGCTACCGGGACAGGGTATGGCTACACCTTC.

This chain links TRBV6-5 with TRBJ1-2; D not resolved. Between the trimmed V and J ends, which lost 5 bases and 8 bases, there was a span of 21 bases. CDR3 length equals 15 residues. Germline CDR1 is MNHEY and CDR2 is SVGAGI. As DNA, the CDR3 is TGTGCCAGCAGTGGCGGAGCTCCGACCCGAAGCGGCTACACCTTC. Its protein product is CASSGGAPTRSGYTF.

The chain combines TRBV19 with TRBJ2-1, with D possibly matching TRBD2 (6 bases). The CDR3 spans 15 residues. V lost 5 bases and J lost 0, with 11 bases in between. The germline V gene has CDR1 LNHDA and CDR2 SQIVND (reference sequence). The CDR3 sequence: CASSEAGLSYNEQFF. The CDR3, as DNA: TGTGCCAGTAGTGAGGCGGGACTCTCCTACAATGAGCAGTTCTTC.

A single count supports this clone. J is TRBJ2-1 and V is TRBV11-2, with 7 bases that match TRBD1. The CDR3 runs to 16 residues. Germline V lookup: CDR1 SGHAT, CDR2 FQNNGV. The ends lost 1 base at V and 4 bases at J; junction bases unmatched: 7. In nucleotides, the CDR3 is TGTGCCAGCAGCTTAGTCGACAGGGAATTTTACAATGAGCAGTTCTTC. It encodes CASSLVDREFYNEQFF.

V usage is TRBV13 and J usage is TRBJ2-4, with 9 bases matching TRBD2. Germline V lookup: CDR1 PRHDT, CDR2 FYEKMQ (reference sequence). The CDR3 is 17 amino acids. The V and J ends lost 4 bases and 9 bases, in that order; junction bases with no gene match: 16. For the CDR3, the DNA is TGTGCCAGCAGCTCAAAACAGCTTCTAGCGGGGATTGGCATTCAGTACTTC. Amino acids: CASSSKQLLAGIGIQYF.

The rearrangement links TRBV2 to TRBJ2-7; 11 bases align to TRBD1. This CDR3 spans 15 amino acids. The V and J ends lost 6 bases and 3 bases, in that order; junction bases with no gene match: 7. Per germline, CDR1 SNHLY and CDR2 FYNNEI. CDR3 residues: CASRERTGGFYEQYF. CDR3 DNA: TGTGCCAGCAGAGAAAGGACAGGGGGCTTCTACGAGCAGTACTTC.

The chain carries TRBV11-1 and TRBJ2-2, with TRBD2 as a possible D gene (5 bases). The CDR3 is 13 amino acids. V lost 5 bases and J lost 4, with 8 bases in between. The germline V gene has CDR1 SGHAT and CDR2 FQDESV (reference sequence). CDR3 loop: CASSGSPTGELFF. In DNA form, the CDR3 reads TGTGCCAGCAGCGGGAGCCCCACCGGGGAGCTGTTTTTT.

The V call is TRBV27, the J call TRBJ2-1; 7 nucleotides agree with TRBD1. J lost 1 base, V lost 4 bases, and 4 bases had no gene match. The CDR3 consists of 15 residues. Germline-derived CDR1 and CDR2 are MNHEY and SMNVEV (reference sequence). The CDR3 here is CASSSRDSSYNEQFF. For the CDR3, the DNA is TGTGCCAGCAGTTCCCGGGACAGTTCCTACAATGAGCAGTTCTTC.

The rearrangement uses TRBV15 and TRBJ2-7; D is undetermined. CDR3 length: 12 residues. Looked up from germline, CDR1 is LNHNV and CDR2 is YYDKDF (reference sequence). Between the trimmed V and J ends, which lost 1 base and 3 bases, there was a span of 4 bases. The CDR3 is CATSRGDYEQYF. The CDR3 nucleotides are TGTGCCACCAGCAGAGGAGACTACGAGCAGTACTTC. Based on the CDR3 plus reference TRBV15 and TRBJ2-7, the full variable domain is DAMVIQNPRYQVTQFGKPVTLSCSQTLNHNVMYWYQQKSSQAPKLLFHYYDKDFNNEADTPDNFQSRRPNTSFCFLDIRSPGLGDTAMYLCATSRGDYEQYFGPGTRLTVT.

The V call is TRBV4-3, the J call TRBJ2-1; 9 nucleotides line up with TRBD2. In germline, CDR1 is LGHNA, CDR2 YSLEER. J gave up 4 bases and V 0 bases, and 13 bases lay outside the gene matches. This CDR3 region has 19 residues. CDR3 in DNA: TGCGCCAGCAGCCAAGATAGATTAGCGGGAGATTCGGAATACAATGAGCAGTTCTTC. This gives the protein CASSQDRLAGDSEYNEQFF.

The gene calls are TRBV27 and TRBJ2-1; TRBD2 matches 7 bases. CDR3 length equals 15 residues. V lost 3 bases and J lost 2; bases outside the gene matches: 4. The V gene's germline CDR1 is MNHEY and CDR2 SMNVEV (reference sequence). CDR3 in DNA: TGTGCCAGCAGTTTCAGCGGGGCCGCCTACAATGAGCAGTTCTTC. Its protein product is CASSFSGAAYNEQFF.

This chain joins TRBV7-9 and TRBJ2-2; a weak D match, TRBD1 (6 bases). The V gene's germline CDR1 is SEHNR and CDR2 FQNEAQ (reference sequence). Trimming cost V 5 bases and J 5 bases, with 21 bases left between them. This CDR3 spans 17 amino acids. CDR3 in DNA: TGTGCCAGCAGCCCCGATATCAGGGGTATGAGGACCGGGGAGCTGTTTTTT. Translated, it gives CASSPDIRGMRTGELFF. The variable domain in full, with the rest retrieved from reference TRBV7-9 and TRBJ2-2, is DTGVSQNPRHKITKRGQNVTFRCDPISEHNRLYWYRQTLGQGPEFLTYFQNEAQLEKSRLLSDRFSAERPKGSFSTLEIQRTEQGDSAMYLCASSPDIRGMRTGELFFGEGSRLTVL.

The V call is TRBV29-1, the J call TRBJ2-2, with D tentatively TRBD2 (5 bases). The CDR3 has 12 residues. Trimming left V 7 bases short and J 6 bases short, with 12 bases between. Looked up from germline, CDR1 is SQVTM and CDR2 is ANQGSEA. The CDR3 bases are TGCAGCGGTGTGGCGGGTCCCGGGGAGCTGTTTTTT. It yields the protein CSGVAGPGELFF.

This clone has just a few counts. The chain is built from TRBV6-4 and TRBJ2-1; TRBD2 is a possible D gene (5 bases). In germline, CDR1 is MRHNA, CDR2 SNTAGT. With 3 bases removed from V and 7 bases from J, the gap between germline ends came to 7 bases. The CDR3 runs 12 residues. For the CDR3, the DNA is TGTGCCAGCAGTGAAGGGAGTAATGAGCAGTTCTTC. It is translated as CASSEGSNEQFF.

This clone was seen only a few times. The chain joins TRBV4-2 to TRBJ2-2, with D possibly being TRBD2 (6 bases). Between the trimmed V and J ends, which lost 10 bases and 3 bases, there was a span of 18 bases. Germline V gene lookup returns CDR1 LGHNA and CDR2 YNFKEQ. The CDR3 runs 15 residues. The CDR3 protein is CATQPGETDTGELFF. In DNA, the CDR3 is TGTGCCACCCAGCCGGGGGAAACCGACACCGGGGAGCTGTTTTTT.

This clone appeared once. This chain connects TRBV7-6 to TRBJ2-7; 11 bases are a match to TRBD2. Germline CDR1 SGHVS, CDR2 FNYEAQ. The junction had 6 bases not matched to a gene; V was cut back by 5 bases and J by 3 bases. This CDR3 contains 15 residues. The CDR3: CASSRRLAGYYEQYF. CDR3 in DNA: TGTGCCAGCAGCCGCAGACTAGCGGGATACTACGAGCAGTACTTC. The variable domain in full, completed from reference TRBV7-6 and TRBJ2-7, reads GAGVSQSPRYKVTKRGQDVALRCDPISGHVSLYWYRQALGQGPEFLTYFNYEAQQDKSGLPNDRFSAERPEGSISTLTIQRTEQRDSAMYRCASSRRLAGYYEQYFGPGTRLTVT.

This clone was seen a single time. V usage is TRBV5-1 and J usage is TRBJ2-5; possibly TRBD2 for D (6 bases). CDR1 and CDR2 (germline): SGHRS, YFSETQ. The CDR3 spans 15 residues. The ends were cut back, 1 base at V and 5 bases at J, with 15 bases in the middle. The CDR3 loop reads CASSLNWEEWETQYF. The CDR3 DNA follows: TGCGCCAGCAGCTTGAACTGGGAGGAATGGGAGACCCAGTACTTC.

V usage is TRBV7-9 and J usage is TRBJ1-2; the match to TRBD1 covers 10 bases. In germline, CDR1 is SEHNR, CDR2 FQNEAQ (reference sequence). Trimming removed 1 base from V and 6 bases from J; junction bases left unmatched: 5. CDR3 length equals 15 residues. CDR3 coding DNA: TGTGCCAGCAGCTTAGTGGGGACAGGGGTCGATGGCTACACCTTC. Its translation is CASSLVGTGVDGYTF.

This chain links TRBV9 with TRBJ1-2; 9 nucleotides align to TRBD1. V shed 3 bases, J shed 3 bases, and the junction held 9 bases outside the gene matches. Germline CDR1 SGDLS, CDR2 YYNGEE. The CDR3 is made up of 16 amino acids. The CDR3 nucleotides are TGTGCCAGCAGCGCTCCCCGGACAGGGGTAGACTATGGCTACACCTTC. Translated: CASSAPRTGVDYGYTF.

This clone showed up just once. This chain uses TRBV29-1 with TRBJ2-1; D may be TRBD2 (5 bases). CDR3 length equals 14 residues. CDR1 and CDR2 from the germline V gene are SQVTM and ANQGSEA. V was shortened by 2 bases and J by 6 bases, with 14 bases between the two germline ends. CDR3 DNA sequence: TGCAGCGTTGAAAGGGCTAGCAAGAGCAATGAGCAGTTCTTC. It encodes CSVERASKSNEQFF.

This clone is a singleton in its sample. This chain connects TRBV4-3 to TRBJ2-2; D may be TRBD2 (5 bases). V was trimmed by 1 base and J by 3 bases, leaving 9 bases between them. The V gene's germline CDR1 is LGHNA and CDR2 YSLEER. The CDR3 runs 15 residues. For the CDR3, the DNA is TGCGCCAGCAGCCAAGGGACTGGGGACACCGGGGAGCTGTTTTTT. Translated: CASSQGTGDTGELFF.

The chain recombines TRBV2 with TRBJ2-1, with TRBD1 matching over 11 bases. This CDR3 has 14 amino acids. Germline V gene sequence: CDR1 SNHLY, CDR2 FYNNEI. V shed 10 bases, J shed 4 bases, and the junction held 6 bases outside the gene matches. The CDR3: CATHGTGGYNEQFF. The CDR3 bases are TGTGCCACCCATGGGACAGGGGGTTACAATGAGCAGTTCTTC. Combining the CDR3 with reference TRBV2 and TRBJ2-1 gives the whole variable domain EPEVTQTPSHQVTQMGQEVILRCVPISNHLYFYWYRQILGQKVEFLVSFYNNEISEKSEIFDDQFSVERPDGSNFTLKIRSTKLEDSAMYFCATHGTGGYNEQFFGPGTRLTVL.